This TCR beta chain is from a study of T cell responses to AZD1222 COVID-19 vaccine. Study results and limitations: The number of AZD1222 recipients seropositive at baseline was only five to seven. Repertoire sampling was restricted to post-peak T cell response timepoints. Donors in the cohort were predominantly white British and more often female, and clonal diversity was possibly underestimated.

V was cut by 2 bases and J by 4 bases, with 21 bases left in between. Germline V gives CDR1 MDHEN, CDR2 SYDVKM. CDR3 length equals 17 residues. With respect to this clone: The antigen is unknown.

The method was immunoSEQ multiplex PCR; TCRdb's version includes in-frame clones alone and lacks a portion of them. The table records about 99,000 clones, roughly 92% of them present only once. Analysis merged second doses at about 4 or about 12 weeks. The sequence was collected from an adult who received the AZD1222 COVID-19 vaccine. Specimen: peripheral blood, collected 28 days after the second AZD1222 dose. The V and J genes are TRBV28 and TRBJ2-7, with D uncertain. DNA of the CDR3: TGTGCCAGCAGTTTAATCCGGAGCCCCTCTCCTTTATACGAGCAGTACTTC. This encodes CASSLIRSPSPLYEQYF.